This paragraph reports one T cell receptor beta chain. TCRdb keeps only in-frame clones here, not all; method: immunoSEQ multiplex PCR. Here the sample spans 250,000 to 300,000 clones, about 94% being singletons. The data were taken from a study of T cell responses to AZD1222 COVID-19 vaccine. There are 15 residues in the CDR3. Trimming took off 4 bases at V and 6 bases at J, with 18 bases between the two ends. The germline V gene has CDR1 MNHEY and CDR2 SMNVEV (reference sequence). This receptor was taken from an adult who received the AZD1222 COVID-19 vaccine. Sequencing was performed on peripheral blood, taken 28 days after the second AZD1222 dose. This rearrangement joins TRBV27 to TRBJ1-1, with D hard to call. For the CDR3, the DNA is TGTGCCAGCAGTTCAAGTCGGGCTTCGGGCGCTGAAGCTTTCTTT. As protein: CASSSSRASGAEAFF.